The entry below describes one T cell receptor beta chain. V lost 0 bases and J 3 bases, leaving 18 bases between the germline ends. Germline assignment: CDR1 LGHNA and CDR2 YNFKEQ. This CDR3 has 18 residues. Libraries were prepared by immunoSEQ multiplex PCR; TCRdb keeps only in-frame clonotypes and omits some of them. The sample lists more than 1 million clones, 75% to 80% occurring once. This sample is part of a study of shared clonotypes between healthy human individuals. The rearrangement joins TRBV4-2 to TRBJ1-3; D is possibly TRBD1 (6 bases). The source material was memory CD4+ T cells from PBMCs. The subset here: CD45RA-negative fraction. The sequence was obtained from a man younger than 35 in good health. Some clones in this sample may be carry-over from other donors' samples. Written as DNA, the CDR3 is TGTGCCAGCAGCCAAGAGTCTGCCGGGGGGGCAGGTGGAAACACCATATATTTT. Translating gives CASSQESAGGAGGNTIYF.